A single T cell receptor beta chain is shown here with its context. Its antigen is undetermined. The entry originates in a study of tumor-infiltrating lymphocytes in primary liver carcinoma. As for the study in general: Staged T1-T3 N0M0, the tumors had sizes that ranged from roughly 4.2 to 10 cm across.

V lost 1 base and J 6 bases, leaving 15 bases between the germline ends. The CDR3 is made up of 15 amino acids. Whole-study findings and limits: It was in tumors, not blood, that the top-250-clone fraction was significantly higher (p = 0.039).

Researchers drew blood RNA from unsorted whole blood and extracted germline DNA as well. Chronic HBV infection was present, with no prior treatment. Constant-region priming of roughly 490 ng total RNA yielded TCR beta cDNA. ARM-PCR was slightly modified, and three nested multiplex PCR rounds with it gave rise to the TCR beta libraries. A C-beta reverse primer was combined with TRBV1-TRBV30 forward primers in the first two PCR rounds, and each round had 10 cycles. TCRdb independently ran MiXCR on the multiplex PCR reads; one entry per CDR3 protein. The sample carries nearly 200,000 distinct CDR3 sequences, 65% recorded once.

The rearrangement joins TRBV12-3 or TRBV12-4 to TRBJ1-2, with D unresolved. Sequencing was done on a sample of peripheral blood. The TCR comes from a woman aged 60 to 75 with primary liver carcinoma and hepatitis B virus infection. CDR3 sequence: CASSLEGVRSNGYTF. The CDR3 DNA follows: TGTGCCAGCAGTTTAGAGGGAGTGAGGTCGAATGGCTACACCTTC.